This record covers a single T cell receptor (beta chain). This specimen comes from a study of cytomegalovirus exposure and HLA in healthy donors. Use of 60 Vbeta and 13 Jbeta primers characterized the PCR. Profiled with immunoSEQ multiplex PCR; TCRdb holds only in-frame clones, not every one. The table lists 150,000 to 200,000 clones, approximately 79% of them singletons. J was trimmed by 1 base and V by 1 base; bases with no gene match: 3. Germline values: CDR1 MDHEN, CDR2 SYDVKM. The CDR3 runs to 16 residues. Though nominally healthy at sampling, donors likely had unrecorded immune exposures. Sequenced input: PBMCs. V usage is TRBV28 and J usage is TRBJ2-2; 7 positions match TRBD1. The sequence came from a woman aged 35 to 49 in good health and CMV-seronegative. The DNA for the CDR3 is TGTGCCAGCAGTTTATACGGGACAGAGAACACCGGGGAGCTGTTTTTT. Translated: CASSLYGTENTGELFF.